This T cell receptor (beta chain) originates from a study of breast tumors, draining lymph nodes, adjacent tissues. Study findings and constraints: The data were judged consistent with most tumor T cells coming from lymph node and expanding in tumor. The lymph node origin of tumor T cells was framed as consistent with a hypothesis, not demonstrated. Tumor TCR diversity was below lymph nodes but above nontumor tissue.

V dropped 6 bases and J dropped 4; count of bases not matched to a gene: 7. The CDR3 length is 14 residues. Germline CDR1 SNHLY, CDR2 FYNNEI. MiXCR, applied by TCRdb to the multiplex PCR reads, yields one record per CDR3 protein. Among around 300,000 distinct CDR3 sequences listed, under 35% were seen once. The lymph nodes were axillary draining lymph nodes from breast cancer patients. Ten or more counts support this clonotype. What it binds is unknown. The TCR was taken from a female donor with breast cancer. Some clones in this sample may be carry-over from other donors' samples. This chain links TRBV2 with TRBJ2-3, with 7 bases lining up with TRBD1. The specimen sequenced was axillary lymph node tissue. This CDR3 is CASRTTGDSDTQYF. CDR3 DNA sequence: TGTGCCAGCAGGACCACAGGGGATTCAGATACGCAGTATTTT.